A selection of T cell receptor beta chains follows, all from one sample in a study of CD8 T cells in ankylosing spondylitis. TCRdb redid the calling of the 5' RACE reads with MiXCR, one entry per CDR3 protein. The repertoire holds some 39,000 distinct CDR3 sequences, with roughly 11% as singletons. Sequencing used synovial fluid, either unsorted or a sorted T cell fraction (not recorded which). These TCRs come from a male donor with ankylosing spondylitis. The CDR3 runs from the conserved cysteine through the conserved F or W. D genes are given only for firm matches. The size entry is marked missing in some rows and otherwise reads once, few, many or a size class.

cdr3_length j_call clone_size d_call v_call cdr3_aa cdr3_nt
14 TRBJ2-7 few TRBD2 TRBV7-2 CASSQRTSGSVQYF TGTGCCAGCAGCCAACGGACTAGCGGGAGTGTGCAGTACTTC
13 TRBJ1-1 many NA TRBV9 CASTAPSDTEAFF TGTGCCAGCACCGCCCCCTCGGACACTGAAGCTTTCTTT
15 TRBJ2-1 NA NA TRBV19 CASSTPRGRRNEQFF TGTGCCAGTAGTACTCCTCGGGGGCGCAGGAATGAGCAGTTCTTC
16 TRBJ2-5 NA TRBD1 TRBV10-3 CAISDFDRGPRETQYF TGTGCCATCAGTGATTTCGACAGGGGGCCTAGGGAGACCCAGTACTTC
14 TRBJ2-7 few TRBD2 TRBV4-2 CASSRLASSYEQYF TGTGCCAGCAGCCGACTAGCGAGTTCCTACGAGCAGTACTTC
13 TRBJ2-1 few TRBD1 TRBV29-1 CSALTGRGNEQFF TGCAGCGCCTTGACAGGGCGTGGCAATGAGCAGTTCTTC
16 TRBJ2-7 NA TRBD2 TRBV7-2 CASSAPLADRSYEQYF TGTGCCAGCAGCGCGCCACTAGCGGATCGCTCCTACGAGCAGTACTTC
13 TRBJ2-1 many NA TRBV10-3 CAISGGRFDEQFF TGTGCCATCAGTGGGGGTCGGTTTGATGAGCAGTTCTTC
14 TRBJ1-5 NA NA TRBV7-2 CASSPNAGYQPQHF TGTGCCAGCAGCCCCAATGCGGGGTATCAGCCCCAGCATTTT
13 TRBJ2-1 NA NA TRBV3-1 CASSQQGTTEQFF TGTGCCAGCAGCCAACAGGGGACCACTGAGCAGTTCTTC
12 TRBJ2-3 few NA TRBV12-3/TRBV12-4 CASSLKPQVQYF TGTGCCAGCAGCCTTAAACCCCAGGTGCAGTATTTT
14 TRBJ2-1 few TRBD1 TRBV7-3 CASSPGQGVNEQFF TGTGCCAGCAGCCCTGGACAGGGGGTGAATGAGCAGTTCTTC
13 TRBJ2-7 many TRBD1 TRBV5-1 CASSLGTGLEQYF TGCGCCAGCAGCCTCGGGACAGGTCTCGAGCAGTACTTC
14 TRBJ2-1 many NA TRBV29-1 CSVEDRGGRHEQFF TGCAGCGTTGAAGATCGAGGGGGGCGCCATGAGCAGTTCTTC
18 TRBJ2-1 few TRBD2 TRBV28 CASSSPRKTSGRSGEQFF TGTGCCAGCAGTTCCCCAAGAAAGACTAGCGGGAGATCTGGTGAGCAGTTCTTC
16 TRBJ2-5 few TRBD2 TRBV20-1 CSASDPAAGAQETQYF TGCAGTGCTAGTGACCCCGCAGCGGGAGCGCAAGAGACCCAGTACTTC
14 TRBJ2-7 few NA TRBV15 CATSRAGTTYEQYF TGTGCCACCAGCAGAGCCGGGACGACCTACGAGCAGTACTTC
15 TRBJ1-5 medium-sized NA TRBV4-1 CASSQEGSPNQPQHF TGCGCCAGCAGCCAAGAGGGCAGCCCCAATCAGCCCCAGCATTTT
15 TRBJ2-4 once NA TRBV11-2 CASSLSSGGKNIQYF TGTGCCAGCAGCTTAAGTTCTGGTGGCAAAAACATTCAGTACTTC
13 TRBJ1-5 few NA TRBV18 CASSPGSNQPQHF TGTGCCAGCTCACCAGGGAGCAATCAGCCCCAGCATTTT
14 TRBJ2-3 NA NA TRBV2 CASSRLPRVDTQYF TGTGCCAGCAGTAGACTACCTCGGGTGGATACGCAGTATTTT
14 TRBJ1-2 many TRBD1 TRBV7-3 CASSYTDRADGYTF TGTGCCAGCAGCTACACCGACAGGGCTGATGGCTACACCTTC
13 TRBJ2-1 many NA TRBV5-4 CASSLAPYDEQFF TGTGCCAGCAGCTTGGCCCCCTACGATGAGCAGTTCTTC
13 TRBJ2-1 many TRBD2 TRBV29-1 CSAPLAGANEQFF TGCAGCGCTCCACTAGCGGGAGCTAATGAGCAGTTCTTC
16 TRBJ1-1 medium-sized NA TRBV12-3/TRBV12-4 CASSFSLPGWNTEAFF TGTGCCAGCAGTTTCTCTCTCCCCGGGTGGAACACTGAAGCTTTCTTT
16 TRBJ2-3 NA TRBD2 TRBV3-1 CASSPRSGRAIDTQYF TGTGCCAGCAGCCCCCGTAGCGGGAGGGCCATAGATACGCAGTATTTT
17 TRBJ1-3 many NA TRBV29-1 CSVEPPNRTPSGNTIYF TGCAGCGTTGAACCCCCCAACAGGACCCCCTCTGGAAACACCATATATTTT
15 TRBJ2-7 many NA TRBV4-2 CASSGRVLSSYEQYF TGTGCCAGCAGCGGAAGGGTACTGAGCTCCTACGAGCAGTACTTC
13 TRBJ2-2 many NA TRBV5-1 CASSIRKDGELFF TGCGCCAGCAGCATCAGGAAGGACGGGGAGCTGTTTTTT
17 TRBJ2-7 few TRBD1 TRBV7-8 CASSLVGTGVFVYEQYF TGTGCCAGCAGCTTAGTTGGGACAGGGGTTTTCGTATACGAGCAGTACTTC
13 TRBJ2-2 many NA TRBV6-4 CASSLYNTGELFF TGTGCCAGCAGTCTCTATAACACCGGGGAGCTGTTTTTT
15 TRBJ1-2 NA NA TRBV6-5 CASSYTTPPYYGYTF TGTGCCAGCAGTTACACGACCCCACCATACTATGGCTACACCTTC
15 TRBJ2-1 few NA TRBV20-1 CSASVFGQRHDEQFF TGCAGTGCTAGTGTCTTTGGACAACGCCACGATGAGCAGTTCTTC
13 TRBJ2-1 NA NA TRBV7-2 CASNPPSRDTVNF TGTGCCAGCAACCCCCCGTCCCGGGACACCGTAAACTTC
13 TRBJ2-2 NA NA TRBV2 CASSRQGTGELFF TGTGCCAGCAGTCGCCAGGGGACCGGGGAGCTGTTTTTT
15 TRBJ2-1 NA TRBD2 TRBV9 CASSESGTGRNEQFF TGTGCCAGCAGCGAAAGCGGGACTGGCCGCAATGAGCAGTTCTTC